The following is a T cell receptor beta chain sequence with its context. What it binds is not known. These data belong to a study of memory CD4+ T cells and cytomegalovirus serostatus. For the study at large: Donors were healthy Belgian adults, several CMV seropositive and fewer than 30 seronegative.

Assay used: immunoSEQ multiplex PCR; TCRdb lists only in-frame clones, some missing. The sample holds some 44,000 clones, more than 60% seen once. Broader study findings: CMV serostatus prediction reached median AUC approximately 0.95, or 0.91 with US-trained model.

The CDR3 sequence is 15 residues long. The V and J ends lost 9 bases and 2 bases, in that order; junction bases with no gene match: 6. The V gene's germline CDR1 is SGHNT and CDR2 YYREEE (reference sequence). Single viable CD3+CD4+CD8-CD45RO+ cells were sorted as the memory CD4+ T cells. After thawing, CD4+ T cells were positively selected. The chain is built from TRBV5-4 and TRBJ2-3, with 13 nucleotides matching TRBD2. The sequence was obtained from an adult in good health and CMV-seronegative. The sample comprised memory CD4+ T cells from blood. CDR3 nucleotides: TGTGCCACCTCACTAGCGGGGGGGACCACAGATACGCAGTATTTT. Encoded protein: CATSLAGGTTDTQYF. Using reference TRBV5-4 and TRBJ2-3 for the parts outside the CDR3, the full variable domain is ETGVTQSPTHLIKTRGQQVTLRCSSQSGHNTVSWYQQALGQGPQFIFQYYREEENGRGNFPPRFSGLQFPNYSSELNVNALELDDSALYLCATSLAGGTTDTQYFGPGTRLTVL.